This T cell receptor (beta chain) was captured in a study of T cell changes during pregnancy in multiple sclerosis. Germline assignment: CDR1 LGHNA and CDR2 YSLEER. The CDR3 is 15 amino acids. Trimming pared 0 bases from V and 3 bases from J, leaving 11 bases between. This clone appeared once. The protocol was immunoSEQ multiplex PCR, while the TCRdb copy is restricted to in-frame clones and leaves out a portion. The sample holds about 48,000 clones, over 80% seen once. The clonotype comes from a female donor in good health, enrolled as a control in a pregnancy study. This chain uses TRBV4-3 with TRBJ1-1; unclear D gene. The source material was CD4+ T cells from peripheral blood mononuclear cells, sampled in the second trimester of pregnancy. The CDR3 sequence is CASSQEPGGYTEAFF. The CDR3 region has the DNA TGCGCCAGCAGCCAAGAGCCCGGAGGGTACACTGAAGCTTTCTTT.